Listed here are 30 T cell receptor beta chains from one sample, sequenced in a study of shared clonotypes between healthy human individuals. TCRdb keeps only in-frame clones here, not all; method: immunoSEQ multiplex PCR. Among roughly 1,500,000 clones listed, 98% were seen once. Sequencing was done on a sample of naive CD4+ T cells sorted from blood. Subset in this sample: CD45RA+ positively selected. Every receptor here comes from a man aged 25 to 45 in good health.

The chain carries TRBV9 and TRBJ1-1, with TRBD1 matching 7 bases. The V and J ends lost 1 base and 4 bases, in that order; junction bases with no gene match: 7. CDR3 length: 15 residues. Germline CDR1 SGDLS, CDR2 YYNGEE. The CDR3 reads CASSVRETGFTEAFF. In DNA, the CDR3 is TGTGCCAGCAGCGTAAGAGAGACAGGGTTCACTGAAGCTTTCTTT. Full variable domain (remainder filled in from reference TRBV9 and TRBJ1-1): DSGVTQTPKHLITATGQRVTLRCSPRSGDLSVYWYQQSLDQGLQFLIQYYNGEERAKGNILERFSAQQFPDLHSELNLSSLELGDSALYFCASSVRETGFTEAFFGQGTRLTVV.

This clone was observed a single time. The chain uses TRBV9 and TRBJ2-3; TRBD2 aligns across 11 bases. J lost 4 bases, V lost 0 bases, and 10 bases had no gene match. Germline V gene data show CDR1 as SGDLS and CDR2 as YYNGEE. The CDR3 sequence is 18 residues long. The CDR3 DNA reads as TGTGCCAGCAGCGTAGCTGAAGTGGGACTAGCGGTACCAGATACGCAGTATTTT. Translation gives CASSVAEVGLAVPDTQYF.

The chain couples TRBV7-8 to TRBJ1-2; TRBD1 matches at 9 bases. The CDR3 totals 14 residues. The V gene's germline CDR1 is SGHVS and CDR2 FQNEAQ. The V and J ends lost 5 bases and 4 bases, in that order; junction bases with no gene match: 5. CDR3 loop: CASSVGQGPYGYTF. In DNA, the CDR3 is TGTGCCAGCAGCGTGGGACAGGGTCCCTATGGCTACACCTTC.

The chain combines TRBV7-2 with TRBJ2-7; 9 bases line up with TRBD1. CDR3 length equals 14 residues. Germline trimming cut 5 bases from V and 6 bases from J; bases unmatched to any gene: 8. Germline CDR1 reads SGHTA; CDR2 reads FQGNSA. CDR3 amino acids: CASSLRTGESEQYF. CDR3 nucleotides: TGTGCCAGCAGCCTCCGGACAGGGGAATCCGAGCAGTACTTC.

The chain links TRBV10-3 to TRBJ2-1; 8 bases fit TRBD2. The CDR3 length is 14 residues. Trimming at V came to 6 bases and at J to 4 bases, leaving 5 bases not matched to a gene. Germline lookup yields CDR1 ENHRY and CDR2 SYGVKD. This CDR3 reads CAIRSEREYNEQFF. CDR3 sequence (DNA): TGTGCCATCAGGTCGGAGCGGGAGTACAATGAGCAGTTCTTC.

The chain recombines TRBV10-3 with TRBJ2-7; perhaps TRBD1 as D (5 bases). This CDR3 comprises 14 residues. V dropped 3 bases and J dropped 6 bases, with 15 bases sitting between them. The V gene's germline CDR1 is ENHRY and CDR2 SYGVKD. Here the CDR3 reads CAISEGSSRAEQYF. As DNA, the CDR3 is TGTGCCATCAGTGAAGGTAGCAGCAGGGCCGAGCAGTACTTC.

CDR3 sequence: CASSFLGLAGGPGELFF. CDR3 in DNA: TGTGCCAGCAGTTTCCTCGGACTAGCGGGAGGCCCCGGGGAGCTGTTTTTT. The chain uses TRBV27 and TRBJ2-2; 14 nucleotides align to TRBD2. CDR1 is MNHEY and CDR2 is SMNVEV in the germline V gene (reference sequence). Trimming at V came to 3 bases and at J to 6 bases, leaving 6 bases not matched to a gene. The CDR3 is 17 amino acids.

The count of this clone is one. This rearrangement joins TRBV30 to TRBJ2-2, with 12 bases matching TRBD2. This CDR3 has 18 residues. Germline assignment: CDR1 GTSNPN and CDR2 SVGIG (reference sequence). With V trimmed by 2 bases and J by 7 bases, 14 bases remained unmatched. The CDR3 here is CAWSPTRTSGNTGGELFF. The DNA for the CDR3 is TGTGCCTGGAGTCCCACGAGGACTAGCGGGAATACTGGCGGGGAGCTGTTTTTT.

V and J are TRBV10-3 and TRBJ2-1, with D possibly being TRBD1 (5 bases). V was clipped by 4 bases and J by 4 bases, with 11 bases between them. Germline V gene sequence: CDR1 ENHRY, CDR2 SYGVKD. The CDR3 contains 14 residues. CDR3 in amino acids: CAISGQTSYNEQFF. In DNA, the CDR3 is TGTGCCATCAGTGGACAGACGTCTTACAATGAGCAGTTCTTC.

The chain combines TRBV9 with TRBJ2-5, with a tentative D call TRBD2 (5 bases). The length of the CDR3 is 11 residues. Germline CDR1 reads SGDLS; CDR2 reads YYNGEE. Trimming left V 3 bases short and J 7 bases short, with 7 bases between. The CDR3 here is CASSARGTQYF. The CDR3 nucleotides are TGTGCCAGCAGCGCCCGGGGGACCCAGTACTTC. The complete variable domain, with remaining parts taken from reference TRBV9 and TRBJ2-5, reads DSGVTQTPKHLITATGQRVTLRCSPRSGDLSVYWYQQSLDQGLQFLIQYYNGEERAKGNILERFSAQQFPDLHSELNLSSLELGDSALYFCASSARGTQYFGPGTRLLVL.

This chain joins TRBV28 and TRBJ2-2; possibly TRBD1 for D (5 bases). The germline V gene has CDR1 MDHEN and CDR2 SYDVKM. CDR3 length: 16 amino acids. Deletions cut 2 bases from V and 1 base from J, with 11 bases between. The CDR3 loop reads CASSLGKRGNTGELFF. DNA for the CDR3: TGTGCCAGCAGTTTAGGGAAAAGGGGGAACACCGGGGAGCTGTTTTTT.

V gene TRBV7-2 combines with J gene TRBJ2-7; no clear D. Germline CDR1 is SGHTA and CDR2 is FQGNSA. This CDR3 spans 15 amino acids. V lost 1 base and J 2 bases, leaving 12 bases between the germline ends. CDR3 sequence (DNA): TGTGCCAGCAGCTTAGTGGGTCTACGAGCCTACGAGCAGTACTTC. Its translation: CASSLVGLRAYEQYF. Variable domain in full (rest from reference TRBV7-2 and TRBJ2-7): GAGVSQSPSNKVTEKGKDVELRCDPISGHTALYWYRQSLGQGLEFLIYFQGNSAPDKSGLPSDRFSAERTGGSVSTLTIQRTQQEDSAVYLCASSLVGLRAYEQYFGPGTRLTVT.

The genes are TRBV25-1 and TRBJ1-4; TRBD1 is a possible D gene (5 bases). Germline CDR1 and CDR2: MGHDK and SYGVNS. The germline V and J ends were trimmed by 2 bases and 4 bases, with 11 bases remaining between them. This CDR3 spans 15 amino acids. CDR3 nucleotides: TGTGCCAGCAGTGAACCGGGACGGAATAATGAAAAACTGTTTTTT. This gives the protein CASSEPGRNNEKLFF.

The chain employs TRBV11-2 and TRBJ2-2, with a possible D match to TRBD2 (5 bases). The germline V gene has CDR1 SGHAT and CDR2 FQNNGV. CDR3 length equals 16 residues. V gave up 5 bases and J gave up 2 bases, with 15 bases separating them. CDR3 loop: CASSPSGRVNTGELFF. CDR3 bases: TGTGCCAGCAGCCCCAGTGGGCGGGTAAACACCGGGGAGCTGTTTTTT.

The chain combines TRBV2 with TRBJ2-7; no firm D call. There are 11 residues in the CDR3. Trimming cost V 11 bases and J 6 bases, with 14 bases left between them. Germline V CDR1 and CDR2: SNHLY, FYNNEI. CDR3 amino acids: CAGRRVFEQYF. The CDR3 nucleotides read TGTGCCGGTCGACGGGTCTTCGAGCAGTACTTC.

The chain employs TRBV4-1 and TRBJ2-7; TRBD1 agrees at 9 bases. The CDR3 totals 14 residues. The V segment lost 4 bases and the J segment 6 bases; nucleotides outside the gene matches: 7. Germline V lookup: CDR1 MGHRA, CDR2 YSYEKL. Here the CDR3 reads CASSLEPTGGEQYF. CDR3 DNA sequence: TGCGCCAGCAGCCTTGAACCGACAGGGGGCGAGCAGTACTTC.

The chain carries TRBV7-9 and TRBJ1-4; TRBD1 agrees at 9 bases. After removal of 6 bases from V and 6 bases from J, the junction contained 5 bases not matched to a gene. CDR1 SEHNR and CDR2 FQNEAQ come from the germline V gene (reference sequence). The CDR3 is made up of 14 amino acids. The CDR3 DNA is TGTGCCAGCAGACACAGGGACAGGGATGAAAAACTGTTTTTT. Amino acid sequence: CASRHRDRDEKLFF.

This chain uses TRBV5-6 with TRBJ2-7; D uncertain. CDR3 length equals 12 residues. Germline V CDR1 and CDR2: SGHDT, YYEEEE. Deletions cut 3 bases from V and 2 bases from J, with 6 bases between. In DNA form, the CDR3 reads TGTGCCAGCAGCTACTCTGCCTACGAGCAGTACTTC. This gives the protein CASSYSAYEQYF.

The chain couples TRBV11-3 to TRBJ1-3, with D perhaps TRBD1 (5 bases). V lost 5 bases and J lost 6, with 11 bases in between. This CDR3 is built from 13 residues. The germline gives CDR1 SGHNT, CDR2 YENEEA. The CDR3 loop reads CASSEKGVNTIYF. In DNA form, the CDR3 reads TGTGCCAGCAGCGAAAAAGGGGTAAACACCATATATTTT.

About this clone: Other DNA sequences in this sample translate to the same CDR3. The rearrangement links TRBV4-3 to TRBJ2-3; D is unresolved. The V end was cut by 0 bases, the J end by 6 bases, with 7 bases between. The germline CDR1 and CDR2 sequences are LGHNA and YSLEER. The CDR3 has 13 residues. Written as DNA, the CDR3 is TGCGCCAGCAGCCAAGATTTCGGGGATACGCAGTATTTT. This sequence encodes CASSQDFGDTQYF.

For the CDR3, the DNA is TGTGCCACCAGCAGAGATCTGGTCAGTAATCAGCCCCAGCATTTT. Translation: CATSRDLVSNQPQHF. The V and J genes are TRBV15 and TRBJ1-5; D call uncertain. This CDR3 is built from 15 residues. Germline values: CDR1 LNHNV, CDR2 YYDKDF (reference sequence). With 0 bases removed from V and 4 bases from J, the gap between germline ends came to 10 bases.

V usage is TRBV19 and J usage is TRBJ1-5; D call uncertain. V dropped 5 bases and J dropped 6 bases, with 20 bases sitting between them. This CDR3 region has 16 residues. Germline V lookup: CDR1 LNHDA, CDR2 SQIVND (reference sequence). CDR3: CASSREEYEVGQPQHF. DNA of the CDR3: TGTGCCAGTAGTCGAGAGGAATACGAAGTGGGTCAGCCCCAGCATTTT.

This chain's CDR3 is CASSLLARTLLYF. The CDR3, as DNA: TGTGCCAGCAGCCTACTAGCACGGACCCTTCTATATTTT. The V call is TRBV11-2, the J call TRBJ1-3; D remains unclear. The CDR3 runs to 13 residues. Trimming stripped 5 bases from V and 14 bases from J, with 19 bases between. Germline V gene data show CDR1 as SGHAT and CDR2 as FQNNGV.

The rearrangement joins TRBV10-3 to TRBJ2-5, with 7 bases that match TRBD1. The germline CDR1 and CDR2 sequences are ENHRY and SYGVKD. The V and J ends lost 5 bases and 4 bases, in that order; junction bases with no gene match: 10. The CDR3 loop spans 15 amino acids. The CDR3: CAISRTGSVGETQYF. The CDR3 coding sequence is TGTGCCATCAGTAGGACAGGCTCCGTGGGAGAGACCCAGTACTTC.

This chain uses TRBV5-6 with TRBJ2-1; possible D gene TRBD2, 6 bases. The CDR3 spans 15 residues. V was pared by 0 bases and J by 9 bases, with 16 bases between. Germline CDR1 is SGHDT and CDR2 is YYEEEE. The DNA of the CDR3 is TGTGCCAGCAGCTTGGGGCGGGGAGGAGGCAGTGAGCAGTTCTTC. It yields the protein CASSLGRGGGSEQFF. The full variable domain, with the rest looked up from reference TRBV5-6 and TRBJ2-1, is DAGVTQSPTHLIKTRGQQVTLRCSPKSGHDTVSWYQQALGQGPQFIFQYYEEEERQRGNFPDRFSGHQFPNYSSELNVNALLLGDSALYLCASSLGRGGGSEQFFGPGTRLTVL.

The chain joins TRBV4-1 to TRBJ2-1; no clear D. Germline assignment: CDR1 MGHRA and CDR2 YSYEKL. V lost 1 base and J lost 6, with 7 bases in between. This CDR3 has 13 amino acids. The CDR3 sequence: CASSQANSNEQFF. CDR3 DNA: TGCGCCAGCAGCCAAGCTAATAGCAATGAGCAGTTCTTC.

The chain links TRBV30 to TRBJ1-1; D unclear. Between the trimmed V and J ends, which lost 6 bases and 2 bases, there was a span of 1 base. The CDR3 has 9 amino acids. CDR1 GTSNPN and CDR2 SVGIG come from the germline V gene (reference sequence). CDR3 in DNA: TGTGCCTGCAACACTGAAGCTTTCTTT. As protein: CACNTEAFF.

Comments on this clone: This same CDR3 is encoded by further DNA sequences in the sample. The J gene is TRBJ2-3, the V gene TRBV7-2; D is uncertain. V lost 1 base to trimming and J lost 1 base, with 3 bases between them. Germline CDR1 and CDR2: SGHTA and FQGNSA. The CDR3 sequence is 13 residues long. The chain's CDR3 is CASSLERTDTQYF. The CDR3 nucleotides are TGTGCCAGCAGCTTAGAACGCACAGATACGCAGTATTTT.

V and J are TRBV5-1 and TRBJ2-1, with D maybe TRBD1 (6 bases). The CDR3 sequence is 15 residues long. CDR1 SGHRS and CDR2 YFSETQ come from the germline V gene. Deletions cut 0 bases from V and 6 bases from J, with 13 bases between. The CDR3 sequence is CASSLAVGATNEQFF. The CDR3 nucleotides read TGCGCCAGCAGCTTGGCCGTGGGGGCTACCAATGAGCAGTTCTTC.

V and J are TRBV14 and TRBJ2-7; D not certain. V dropped 2 bases and J dropped 1 base, with 12 bases sitting between them. CDR3 size: 15 residues. The germline V gene has CDR1 SGHDN and CDR2 FVKESK. This CDR3 reads CASSQSGGPSYEQYF. In DNA form, the CDR3 reads TGTGCCAGCAGCCAAAGTGGTGGTCCTTCCTACGAGCAGTACTTC.